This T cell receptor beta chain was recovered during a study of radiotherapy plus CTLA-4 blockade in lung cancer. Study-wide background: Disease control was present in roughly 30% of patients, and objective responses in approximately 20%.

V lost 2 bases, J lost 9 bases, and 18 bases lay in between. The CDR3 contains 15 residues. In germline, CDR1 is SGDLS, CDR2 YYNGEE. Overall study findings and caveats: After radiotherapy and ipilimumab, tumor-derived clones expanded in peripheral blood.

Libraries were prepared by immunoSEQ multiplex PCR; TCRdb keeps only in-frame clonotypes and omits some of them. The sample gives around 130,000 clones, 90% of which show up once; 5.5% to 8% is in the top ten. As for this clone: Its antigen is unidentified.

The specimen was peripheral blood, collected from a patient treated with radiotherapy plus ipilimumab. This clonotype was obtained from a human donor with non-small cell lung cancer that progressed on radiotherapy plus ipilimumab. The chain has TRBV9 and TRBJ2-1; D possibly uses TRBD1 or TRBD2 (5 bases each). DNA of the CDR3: TGTGCCAGCAGCGTGGTAGCAGACGTGAGGGGTGAGCAGTTCTTC. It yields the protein CASSVVADVRGEQFF.